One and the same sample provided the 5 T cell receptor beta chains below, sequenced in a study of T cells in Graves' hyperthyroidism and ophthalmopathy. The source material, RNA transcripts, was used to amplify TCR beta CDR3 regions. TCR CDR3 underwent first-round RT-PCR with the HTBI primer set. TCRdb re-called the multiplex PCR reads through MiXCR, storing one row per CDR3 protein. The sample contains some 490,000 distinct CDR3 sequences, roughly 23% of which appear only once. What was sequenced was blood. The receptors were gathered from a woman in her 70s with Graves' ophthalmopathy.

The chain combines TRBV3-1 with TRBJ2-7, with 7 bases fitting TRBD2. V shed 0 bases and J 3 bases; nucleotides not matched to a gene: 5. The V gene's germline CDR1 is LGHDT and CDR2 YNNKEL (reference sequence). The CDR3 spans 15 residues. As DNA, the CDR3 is TGTGCCAGCAGCCAAGATGGGGGGGGAAACTACGAGCAGTACTTC. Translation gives CASSQDGGGNYEQYF.

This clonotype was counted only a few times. CDR3 coding DNA: TGTGCCAGCAGCTTTTCTGTACGATACGAGCAGTACTTC. Translation gives CASSFSVRYEQYF. This chain links TRBV11-2 with TRBJ2-7; no definite D call. CDR1 SGHAT and CDR2 FQNNGV come from the germline V gene. The V end lost 3 bases, the J end lost 4 bases, and 10 bases lay between the germline ends. The CDR3 runs 13 residues.

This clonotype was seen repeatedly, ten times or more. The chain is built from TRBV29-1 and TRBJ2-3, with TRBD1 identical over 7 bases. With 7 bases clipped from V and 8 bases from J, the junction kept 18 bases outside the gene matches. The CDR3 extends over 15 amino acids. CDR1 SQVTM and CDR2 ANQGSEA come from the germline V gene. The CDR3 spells CSARPPGQLYVTQYF. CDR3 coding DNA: TGCAGCGCTCGACCGCCGGGACAGCTCTATGTTACGCAGTATTTT.

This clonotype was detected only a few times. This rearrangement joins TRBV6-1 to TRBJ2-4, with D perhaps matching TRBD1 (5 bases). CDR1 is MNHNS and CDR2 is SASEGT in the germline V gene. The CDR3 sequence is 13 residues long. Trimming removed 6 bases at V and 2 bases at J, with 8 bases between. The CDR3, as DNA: TGTGCCAGCAGCCAGGGTACCAAAAACATTCAGTACTTC. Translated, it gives CASSQGTKNIQYF.

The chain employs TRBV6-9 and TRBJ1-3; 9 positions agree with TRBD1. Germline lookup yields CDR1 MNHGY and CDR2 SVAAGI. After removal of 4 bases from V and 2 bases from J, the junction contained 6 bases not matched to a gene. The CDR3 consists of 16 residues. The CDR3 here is CASSFAGTGTGNTIYF. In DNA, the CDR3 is TGTGCCAGCAGTTTTGCCGGGACAGGGACTGGAAACACCATATATTTT.